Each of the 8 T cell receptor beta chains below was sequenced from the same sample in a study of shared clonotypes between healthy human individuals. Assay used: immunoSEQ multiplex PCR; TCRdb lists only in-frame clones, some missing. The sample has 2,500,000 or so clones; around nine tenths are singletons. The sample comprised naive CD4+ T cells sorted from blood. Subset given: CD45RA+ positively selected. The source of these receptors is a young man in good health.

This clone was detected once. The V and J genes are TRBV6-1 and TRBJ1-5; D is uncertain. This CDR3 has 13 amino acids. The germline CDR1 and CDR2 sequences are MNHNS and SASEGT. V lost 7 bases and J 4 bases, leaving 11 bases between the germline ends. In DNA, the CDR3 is TGTGCCAGCACTCCAGGTGCTAATCAGCCCCAGCATTTT. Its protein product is CASTPGANQPQHF.

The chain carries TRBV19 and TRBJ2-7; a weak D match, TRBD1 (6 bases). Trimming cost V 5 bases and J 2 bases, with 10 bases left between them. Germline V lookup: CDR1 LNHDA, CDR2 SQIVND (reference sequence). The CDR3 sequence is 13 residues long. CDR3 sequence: CASSPGATYEQYF. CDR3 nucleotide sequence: TGTGCCAGTAGTCCAGGGGCAACCTACGAGCAGTACTTC. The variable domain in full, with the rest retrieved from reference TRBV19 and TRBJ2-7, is DGGITQSPKYLFRKEGQNVTLSCEQNLNHDAMYWYRQDPGQGLRLIYYSQIVNDFQKGDIAEGYSVSREKKESFPLTVTSAQKNPTAFYLCASSPGATYEQYFGPGTRLTVT.

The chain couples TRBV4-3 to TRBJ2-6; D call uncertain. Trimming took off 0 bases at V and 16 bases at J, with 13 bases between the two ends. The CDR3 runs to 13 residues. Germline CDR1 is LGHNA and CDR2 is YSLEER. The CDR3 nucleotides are TGCGCCAGCAGCCAAGAAAGAGCGTCGTCGCTGACTTTC. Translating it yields CASSQERASSLTF.

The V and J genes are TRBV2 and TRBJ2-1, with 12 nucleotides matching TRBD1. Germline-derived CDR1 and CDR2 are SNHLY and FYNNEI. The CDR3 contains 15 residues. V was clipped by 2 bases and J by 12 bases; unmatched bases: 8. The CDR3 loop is CASSERGTGGMGQFF. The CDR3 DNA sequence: TGTGCCAGCAGTGAAAGGGGGACAGGGGGCATGGGGCAGTTCTTC.

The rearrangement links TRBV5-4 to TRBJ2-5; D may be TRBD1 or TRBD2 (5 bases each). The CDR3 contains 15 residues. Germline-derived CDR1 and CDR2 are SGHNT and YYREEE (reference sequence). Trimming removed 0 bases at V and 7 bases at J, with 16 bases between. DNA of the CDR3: TGTGCCAGCAGCTTGGAATCGAGGGACCTAGGGACCCAGTACTTC. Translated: CASSLESRDLGTQYF.

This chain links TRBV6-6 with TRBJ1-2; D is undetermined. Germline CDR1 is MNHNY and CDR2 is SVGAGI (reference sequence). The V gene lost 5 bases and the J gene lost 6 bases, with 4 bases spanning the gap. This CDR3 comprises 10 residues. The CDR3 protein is CASSQDGYTF. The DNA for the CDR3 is TGTGCCAGCAGTCAAGATGGCTACACCTTC.

CDR3 nucleotides: TGTGCCAGCAGTTCCGGGAGTTCCTACAATGAGCAGTTCTTC. Translated, it gives CASSSGSSYNEQFF. The chain joins TRBV6-5 to TRBJ2-1; TRBD2 might be the D (6 bases). The V gene lost 4 bases and the J gene lost 1 base, with 8 bases spanning the gap. The germline CDR1 and CDR2 sequences are MNHEY and SVGAGI. This CDR3 comprises 14 residues.

CDR3 nucleotides: TGTGCCAGCAGTCTTTCACTAGCGAACACCGGGGAGCTGTTTTTT. Amino acid sequence: CASSLSLANTGELFF. The chain employs TRBV27 and TRBJ2-2, with a tentative D call TRBD2 (5 bases). The length of the CDR3 is 15 residues. Germline values: CDR1 MNHEY, CDR2 SMNVEV (reference sequence). V shed 5 bases and J shed 0 bases, with 10 bases lying between them.